The sequence of this T cell receptor beta chain was determined in a study of blood T cell repertoires in COVID-19. Some clones are missing from TCRdb's copy, which holds only in-frame ones; the method was immunoSEQ multiplex PCR. The sample comprises over 95,000 clones, approximately 85% of which are singletons, and roughly 5% rests with the top ten. Between the trimmed V and J ends, which lost 6 bases and 3 bases, there was a span of 16 bases. CDR1 is SGHAT and CDR2 is FQDESV in the germline V gene (reference sequence). There are 15 residues in the CDR3. The clonotype originates from a woman aged 55 to 70 with COVID-19, enrolled during active disease. The chain employs TRBV11-1 and TRBJ2-3, with a tentative D call TRBD1 (5 bases). Sequenced: peripheral blood. The CDR3, as DNA: TGTGCCAGCAGACCTCAGGACCAGGGTACAGATACGCAGTATTTT. Amino acids: CASRPQDQGTDTQYF.